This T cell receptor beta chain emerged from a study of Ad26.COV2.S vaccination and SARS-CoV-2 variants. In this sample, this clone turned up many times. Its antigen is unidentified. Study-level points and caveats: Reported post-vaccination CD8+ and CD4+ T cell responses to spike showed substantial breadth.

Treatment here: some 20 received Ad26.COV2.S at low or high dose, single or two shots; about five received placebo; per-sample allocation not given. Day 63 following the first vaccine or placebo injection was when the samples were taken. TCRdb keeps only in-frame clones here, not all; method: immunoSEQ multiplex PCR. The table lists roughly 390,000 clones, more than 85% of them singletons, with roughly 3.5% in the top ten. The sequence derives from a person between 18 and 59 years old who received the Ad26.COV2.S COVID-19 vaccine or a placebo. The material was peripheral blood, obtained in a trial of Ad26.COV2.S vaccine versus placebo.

CDR3 bases: TGTGCCAGCAGCCACCAGACAGGGGACTATGGCTACACCTTC. Its translation: CASSHQTGDYGYTF. This sequence joins TRBV7-2 and TRBJ1-2; 8 nucleotides agree with TRBD1. Germline loops: CDR1 SGHTA, CDR2 FQGNSA. The CDR3 is 14 residues long. The junction had 5 bases not matched to a gene; V was cut back by 5 bases and J by 3 bases.